The rows below give T cell receptor beta chains drawn from one sample of a study of blood T cells in healthy people across ages. TCRdb passed the 5' RACE reads through MiXCR, listing each CDR3 protein once. The top ten hold about 3% of the sample, which has about 780,000 distinct CDR3 sequences, roughly 24% seen once. The same sample was also studied in work on T cells of mothers and their children.

Source material: blood. The receptors stem from a boy aged 10-17 years in good health. Each CDR3 is given with its conserved first and last residue. D genes are given only for firm matches. Some rows have no size entry. The others give once, few or many, or a class for an expanded clone.

abundance: few; j_gene: TRBJ1-5; v_gene: TRBV27; d_gene: NA; CDR3aa: CASSNRASISNQPQHF; CDR3nt: TGTGCCAGCTCAAATAGAGCCTCTATTAGCAATCAGCCCCAGCATTTT
abundance: NA; j_gene: TRBJ2-3; v_gene: TRBV30; d_gene: NA; CDR3aa: CAWSLGTMDNTQYF; CDR3nt: TGTGCCTGGAGTCTCGGGACAATGGACAATACGCAGTATTTT
abundance: few; j_gene: TRBJ2-7; v_gene: TRBV10-3; d_gene: TRBD1; CDR3aa: CAISESGTGGYEQYF; CDR3nt: TGTGCCATCAGTGAGTCCGGGACAGGGGGCTACGAGCAGTACTTC
abundance: few; j_gene: TRBJ1-1; v_gene: TRBV6-5; d_gene: TRBD1; CDR3aa: CAIGQGASEAFF; CDR3nt: TGTGCCATAGGACAGGGGGCGAGTGAAGCTTTCTTT
abundance: few; j_gene: TRBJ1-6; v_gene: TRBV7-9; d_gene: TRBD1; CDR3aa: CASSSSGDRAPDKGSPLHF; CDR3nt: TGTGCCAGCAGCTCGAGTGGCGACAGGGCCCCGGATAAGGGTTCACCCCTCCACTTT
abundance: few; j_gene: TRBJ2-1; v_gene: TRBV29-1; d_gene: NA; CDR3aa: CSVEDLQVLSSYNEQFF; CDR3nt: TGCAGCGTTGAAGATCTACAGGTGCTGAGCTCCTACAATGAGCAGTTCTTC
abundance: NA; j_gene: TRBJ2-3; v_gene: TRBV20-1; d_gene: NA; CDR3aa: CSAPVGGGGPTYTDTQYF; CDR3nt: TGCAGTGCCCCTGTGGGGGGCGGGGGCCCTACCTACACAGATACGCAGTATTTT
abundance: NA; j_gene: TRBJ2-7; v_gene: TRBV12-3/TRBV12-4; d_gene: NA; CDR3aa: CASSLEGVDYEQYF; CDR3nt: TGTGCCAGCAGTTTAGAGGGTGTGGACTACGAGCAGTACTTC
abundance: NA; j_gene: TRBJ2-3; v_gene: TRBV7-9; d_gene: NA; CDR3aa: CASSRDQVGDTQYF; CDR3nt: TGTGCCAGCAGCAGAGACCAGGTCGGGGATACGCAGTATTTT
abundance: few; j_gene: TRBJ2-4; v_gene: TRBV11-2; d_gene: NA; CDR3aa: CASSLLDSKNIQYF; CDR3nt: TGTGCCAGCAGCTTATTAGACAGTAAAAACATTCAGTACTTC
abundance: few; j_gene: TRBJ1-1; v_gene: TRBV12-5; d_gene: NA; CDR3aa: CASGKGQPEAFF; CDR3nt: TGTGCTAGTGGAAAAGGACAGCCTGAAGCTTTCTTT
abundance: NA; j_gene: TRBJ1-2; v_gene: TRBV28; d_gene: NA; CDR3aa: CASSFRFRQAYGYTF; CDR3nt: TGTGCCAGCAGTTTCCGCTTTCGACAGGCCTATGGCTACACCTTC
abundance: NA; j_gene: TRBJ1-2; v_gene: TRBV27; d_gene: NA; CDR3aa: CASSPLGNHGYTF; CDR3nt: TGTGCCAGCAGTCCCCTGGGGAACCATGGCTACACCTTC
abundance: NA; j_gene: TRBJ1-5; v_gene: TRBV6-5; d_gene: NA; CDR3aa: CASSGDDNQPQHF; CDR3nt: TGTGCCAGCAGCGGAGATGACAATCAGCCCCAGCATTTT
abundance: NA; j_gene: TRBJ2-5; v_gene: TRBV12-3/TRBV12-4; d_gene: TRBD2; CDR3aa: CASSSGTSGSQETQYF; CDR3nt: TGTGCCAGCAGTTCAGGGACTAGCGGGAGCCAAGAGACCCAGTACTTC
abundance: NA; j_gene: TRBJ2-7; v_gene: TRBV18; d_gene: NA; CDR3aa: CASSPNPAGLSSYEQYF; CDR3nt: TGTGCCAGCTCACCGAATCCGGCAGGGCTCTCATCCTACGAGCAGTACTTC
abundance: NA; j_gene: TRBJ1-6; v_gene: TRBV13; d_gene: NA; CDR3aa: CASSVLTSPLHF; CDR3nt: TGTGCCAGCAGCGTATTAACTTCACCCCTCCACTTT
abundance: few; j_gene: TRBJ1-1; v_gene: TRBV29-1; d_gene: NA; CDR3aa: CSVAQGGNTEAFF; CDR3nt: TGCAGCGTGGCCCAGGGAGGGAACACTGAAGCTTTCTTT
abundance: NA; j_gene: TRBJ2-1; v_gene: TRBV20-1; d_gene: TRBD2; CDR3aa: CSARVSRGGYNEQFF; CDR3nt: TGCAGTGCTAGAGTCTCGCGGGGGGGTTACAATGAGCAGTTCTTC
abundance: NA; j_gene: TRBJ2-5; v_gene: TRBV5-1; d_gene: NA; CDR3aa: CASSFRGSGQTQYF; CDR3nt: TGCGCCAGCAGCTTTAGAGGTTCCGGACAGACCCAGTACTTC
abundance: NA; j_gene: TRBJ1-1; v_gene: TRBV5-5; d_gene: TRBD1; CDR3aa: CASNRQGGTEAFF; CDR3nt: TGTGCCAGCAACCGACAGGGCGGCACTGAAGCTTTCTTT
abundance: NA; j_gene: TRBJ2-5; v_gene: TRBV29-1; d_gene: NA; CDR3aa: CSVEDPGQQQYF; CDR3nt: TGCAGCGTTGAAGATCCGGGCCAGCAGCAGTACTTC
abundance: NA; j_gene: TRBJ2-2; v_gene: TRBV29-1; d_gene: NA; CDR3aa: CSVLVPSGELFF; CDR3nt: TGCAGCGTGCTTGTTCCCAGCGGGGAGCTGTTTTTT
abundance: many; j_gene: TRBJ2-7; v_gene: TRBV7-9; d_gene: TRBD2; CDR3aa: CASNGGGSYEQYF; CDR3nt: TGTGCCAGCAATGGGGGAGGGTCCTACGAGCAGTACTTC
abundance: many; j_gene: TRBJ2-2; v_gene: TRBV12-3/TRBV12-4; d_gene: NA; CDR3aa: CASSFYTGELFF; CDR3nt: TGTGCCAGCAGCTTTTACACCGGGGAGCTGTTTTTT
abundance: NA; j_gene: TRBJ2-4; v_gene: TRBV19; d_gene: NA; CDR3aa: CASSSPGQFGRIQYF; CDR3nt: TGTGCCAGTAGTTCTCCCGGACAGTTTGGGCGCATTCAGTACTTC
abundance: few; j_gene: TRBJ2-2; v_gene: TRBV5-1; d_gene: NA; CDR3aa: CASSFGLGGTGELFF; CDR3nt: TGCGCCAGCAGCTTTGGGTTGGGCGGCACCGGGGAGCTGTTTTTT
abundance: few; j_gene: TRBJ2-5; v_gene: TRBV5-1; d_gene: NA; CDR3aa: CASSSGWAQETQYF; CDR3nt: TGCGCCAGCAGCTCTGGTTGGGCCCAAGAGACCCAGTACTTC
abundance: NA; j_gene: TRBJ2-6; v_gene: TRBV11-1; d_gene: NA; CDR3aa: CASSNRWANVLTF; CDR3nt: TGTGCCAGCAGCAACCGCTGGGCCAACGTCCTGACTTTC
abundance: NA; j_gene: TRBJ2-1; v_gene: TRBV29-1; d_gene: NA; CDR3aa: CSVEGVGSYNEQFF; CDR3nt: TGCAGCGTGGAGGGGGTTGGATCCTACAATGAGCAGTTCTTC
abundance: once; j_gene: TRBJ1-1; v_gene: TRBV10-3; d_gene: NA; CDR3aa: CAITAGWNTEAFF; CDR3nt: TGTGCCATCACGGCGGGATGGAACACTGAAGCTTTCTTT
abundance: NA; j_gene: TRBJ2-7; v_gene: TRBV4-3; d_gene: TRBD2; CDR3aa: CASSQDRTSGRIERYF; CDR3nt: TGCGCCAGCAGCCAAGATAGGACTAGCGGGAGAATTGAGCGGTACTTC
abundance: few; j_gene: TRBJ2-5; v_gene: TRBV15; d_gene: TRBD2; CDR3aa: CATSKRASGGYLETQYF; CDR3nt: TGTGCCACCAGCAAACGGGCTAGCGGGGGGTACCTAGAGACCCAGTACTTC
abundance: NA; j_gene: TRBJ2-1; v_gene: TRBV3-1; d_gene: TRBD2; CDR3aa: CASSQEGTSAESFF; CDR3nt: TGTGCCAGCAGCCAAGAAGGCACTAGCGCCGAGTCGTTCTTC
abundance: NA; j_gene: TRBJ1-2; v_gene: TRBV4-2; d_gene: NA; CDR3aa: CASSQASPDPNRGYTF; CDR3nt: TGTGCCAGCAGCCAAGCATCGCCCGATCCTAACCGAGGCTACACCTTC
abundance: NA; j_gene: TRBJ1-5; v_gene: TRBV20-1; d_gene: NA; CDR3aa: CSASDPGRNQPQHF; CDR3nt: TGCAGTGCTTCAGACCCCGGCCGCAATCAGCCCCAGCATTTT
abundance: few; j_gene: TRBJ2-6; v_gene: TRBV7-9; d_gene: NA; CDR3aa: CASSFPRGAFSGANVLTF; CDR3nt: TGTGCCAGCAGCTTTCCCCGAGGAGCCTTCTCTGGGGCCAACGTCCTGACTTTC
abundance: many; j_gene: TRBJ2-1; v_gene: TRBV6-5; d_gene: NA; CDR3aa: CASSYVRSNEQFF; CDR3nt: TGTGCCAGCAGTTACGTGCGGAGTAATGAGCAGTTCTTC
abundance: NA; j_gene: TRBJ1-2; v_gene: TRBV6-5; d_gene: NA; CDR3aa: CASSYSQVRGSYGYTF; CDR3nt: TGTGCCAGCAGTTACTCTCAGGTCAGGGGATCCTATGGCTACACCTTC
abundance: NA; j_gene: TRBJ2-2; v_gene: TRBV5-1; d_gene: NA; CDR3aa: CASSRDDAGELFF; CDR3nt: TGCGCCAGCAGCAGGGATGATGCCGGGGAGCTGTTTTTT
abundance: few; j_gene: TRBJ2-5; v_gene: TRBV20-1; d_gene: NA; CDR3aa: CSARDSEGGETQYF; CDR3nt: TGCAGTGCTAGAGATTCGGAGGGGGGAGAGACCCAGTACTTC
abundance: few; j_gene: TRBJ2-2; v_gene: TRBV19; d_gene: TRBD1; CDR3aa: CASSPRTGSTGELFF; CDR3nt: TGTGCCAGTAGTCCTCGGACAGGGAGCACCGGGGAGCTGTTTTTT
abundance: few; j_gene: TRBJ2-1; v_gene: TRBV2; d_gene: TRBD1; CDR3aa: CASRGTGGNEQFF; CDR3nt: TGTGCCAGCAGAGGGACAGGGGGGAATGAGCAGTTCTTC
abundance: NA; j_gene: TRBJ2-7; v_gene: TRBV6-5; d_gene: TRBD2; CDR3aa: CASSYSGIAGGVNYEQYF; CDR3nt: TGTGCCAGCAGTTACTCGGGGATAGCGGGGGGTGTCAACTACGAGCAGTACTTC
abundance: NA; j_gene: TRBJ1-2; v_gene: TRBV10-3; d_gene: NA; CDR3aa: CAISESNGRYNYGYTF; CDR3nt: TGTGCCATCAGTGAGTCCAACGGACGGTATAACTATGGCTACACCTTC
abundance: NA; j_gene: TRBJ1-5; v_gene: TRBV4-2; d_gene: TRBD1; CDR3aa: CASSHLAGGAGNQPQHF; CDR3nt: TGTGCCAGCAGCCACCTAGCAGGGGGCGCGGGCAATCAGCCCCAGCATTTT
abundance: NA; j_gene: TRBJ1-1; v_gene: TRBV5-1; d_gene: NA; CDR3aa: CASSLDTGTNTEAFF; CDR3nt: TGCGCCAGCAGCTTGGATACAGGGACGAACACTGAAGCTTTCTTT
abundance: NA; j_gene: TRBJ2-7; v_gene: TRBV28; d_gene: NA; CDR3aa: CASTLGGSPGAVQYF; CDR3nt: TGTGCCAGCACCCTCGGGGGTAGCCCAGGGGCCGTTCAGTACTTC
abundance: few; j_gene: TRBJ1-1; v_gene: TRBV5-1; d_gene: NA; CDR3aa: CASSPSRGLNLNTEAFF; CDR3nt: TGCGCCAGCTCACCCTCTCGCGGGCTCAACTTGAACACTGAAGCTTTCTTT
abundance: NA; j_gene: TRBJ2-1; v_gene: TRBV5-5; d_gene: NA; CDR3aa: CASSLADRWKHNEQFF; CDR3nt: TGTGCCAGCAGCTTGGCCGACAGGTGGAAACACAATGAGCAGTTCTTC
abundance: few; j_gene: TRBJ2-3; v_gene: TRBV6-1; d_gene: TRBD2; CDR3aa: CASSALAGITDTQYF; CDR3nt: TGTGCCAGCAGTGCGCTAGCGGGGATCACAGATACGCAGTATTTT
abundance: NA; j_gene: TRBJ1-4; v_gene: TRBV11-2; d_gene: NA; CDR3aa: CASRPSGLYNEKLFF; CDR3nt: TGTGCCAGCAGACCCTCAGGACTTTATAATGAAAAACTGTTTTTT
abundance: few; j_gene: TRBJ2-7; v_gene: TRBV5-1; d_gene: NA; CDR3aa: CASSLRTSPNEQYF; CDR3nt: TGCGCCAGCAGCTTGAGGACTTCGCCCAACGAGCAGTACTTC